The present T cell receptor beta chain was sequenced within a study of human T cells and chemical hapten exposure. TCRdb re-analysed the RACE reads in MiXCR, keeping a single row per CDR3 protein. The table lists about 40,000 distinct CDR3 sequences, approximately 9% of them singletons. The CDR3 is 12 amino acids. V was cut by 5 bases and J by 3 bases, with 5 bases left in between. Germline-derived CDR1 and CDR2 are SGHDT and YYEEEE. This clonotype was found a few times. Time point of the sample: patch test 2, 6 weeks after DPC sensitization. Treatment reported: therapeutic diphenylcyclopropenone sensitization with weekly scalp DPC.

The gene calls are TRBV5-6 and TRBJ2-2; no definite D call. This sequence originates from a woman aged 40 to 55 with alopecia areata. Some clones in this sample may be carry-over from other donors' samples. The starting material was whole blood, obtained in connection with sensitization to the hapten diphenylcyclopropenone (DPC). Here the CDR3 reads CASSPDTGELFF. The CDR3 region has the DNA TGTGCCAGCAGTCCCGACACCGGGGAGCTGTTTTTT.